These T cell receptor beta chains were read from a single sample in a study of vaccination effects on CD4 cells after COVID-19. Their antigen targets remain unknown. Method: immunoSEQ multiplex PCR; TCRdb's copy keeps in-frame clones and lacks some. In the table there are tens of thousands of clones, approximately 73% of which are singletons. Sequenced here: CD4+ T cells from PBMCs cultured with a peptide pool, sampled before COVID-19 vaccination. The origin of the receptors is a human donor who had a prior SARS-CoV-2 infection. CDR3s include the opening cysteine and the closing phenylalanine or tryptophan. A D gene is named only where the DNA matches it firmly. Some rows mark clone size as missing; the rest say once, few, many or name a class of expanded clone.

d_gene | j_gene | v_gene | abundance | CDR3nt | CDR3aa
. | TRBJ1-1 | TRBV19 | . | TGTGCCAGTAGTATAGGCGGGAACACTGAAGCTTTCTTT | CASSIGGNTEAFF
TRBD2 | TRBJ2-5 | TRBV19 | . | TGTGCCAGTAGCACCTACTCCGGGACTAGTGGTGGAGAGACCCAGTACTTC | CASSTYSGTSGGETQYF
. | TRBJ2-7 | TRBV4-1 | . | TGCGCCAGCAGCCAACCAGGGACATTCTCCTACGAGCAGTACTTC | CASSQPGTFSYEQYF
TRBD1 | TRBJ1-1 | TRBV6-5 | few | TGTGCCAGCAGGAAACCGGGACAGGGTAGTACTGAAGCTTTCTTT | CASRKPGQGSTEAFF
. | TRBJ1-4 | TRBV9 | . | TGTGCCAGCAGCGTAGGGTCTCTCGCAGCGACTAATGAAAAACTGTTTTTT | CASSVGSLAATNEKLFF
. | TRBJ2-5 | TRBV7-2 | . | TGTGCCAGCAGCTTAGGTTATGGAGGGGAGACCCAGTACTTC | CASSLGYGGETQYF
. | TRBJ2-3 | TRBV9 | . | TGTGCCAGCAGCGTAGTAGCAGGGGACACAGATACGCAGTATTTT | CASSVVAGDTDTQYF
TRBD1 | TRBJ1-2 | TRBV11-3 | . | TGTGCCAGCTCCACGACAGGGGGCGGAGGTGGCTACACCTTC | CASSTTGGGGGYTF
. | TRBJ1-2 | TRBV14 | medium-sized | TGTGCCAGCAGCCAAATAGACCGTAGTGGCTACACCTTC | CASSQIDRSGYTF
. | TRBJ2-1 | TRBV10-3 | . | TGTGCCATCAGTGAGTCGGGGGCAAAATACAATGAGCAGTTCTTC | CAISESGAKYNEQFF
. | TRBJ1-1 | TRBV5-1 | . | TGCGCCAGCAGCTTGTTCGCGGTTGGCACTGAAGCTTTCTTT | CASSLFAVGTEAFF
. | TRBJ2-2 | TRBV4-1 | . | TGCGCCAGCAGCCAAGATAGTGGGTGGGGGAACACCGGGGAGCTGTTTTTT | CASSQDSGWGNTGELFF
TRBD2 | TRBJ2-1 | TRBV10-3 | . | TGTGCCACTAGCGGGCGTTCTATAATTTACCCCTACAATGAGCAGTTCTTC | CATSGRSIIYPYNEQFF
. | TRBJ2-5 | TRBV5-1 | few | TGCGCCAGCAGCTTGGATCCCTGGGACCAGTACTTC | CASSLDPWDQYF
TRBD2 | TRBJ2-1 | TRBV9 | . | TGTGCCAGCAGCGTGGCGGGAGGCTCCTACAATGAGCAGTTCTTC | CASSVAGGSYNEQFF
. | TRBJ1-3 | TRBV15 | . | TGTGCCACCAGCAGAGAGGGGTTTTCGGGAAACACCATATATTTT | CATSREGFSGNTIYF
. | TRBJ2-6 | TRBV5-1 | . | TGCGCCAGCAGCTTGGCACCCAACTCTGGGGCCAACGTCCTGACTTTC | CASSLAPNSGANVLTF
. | TRBJ2-5 | TRBV2 | . | TGTGCCAGCAGCCCTCGGGAGACCCAGTACTTC | CASSPRETQYF
TRBD1 | TRBJ2-5 | TRBV7-3 | . | TGTGCCAGCAGCCCGGGACAGTTGGAGACCCAGTACTTC | CASSPGQLETQYF
. | TRBJ2-3 | TRBV5-6 | . | TGTGCCAGCAGCTTGGCCAGGGGCGGGTCCGATACGCAGTATTTT | CASSLARGGSDTQYF
. | TRBJ2-3 | TRBV9 | . | TGTGCCAGCAGCCCAAATACAGGGACGAATACAGATACGCAGTATTTT | CASSPNTGTNTDTQYF
. | TRBJ1-5 | TRBV18 | . | TGTGCCAGCTCGATCGCTGCCGAGGCGGGTCAGCCCCAGCATTTT | CASSIAAEAGQPQHF
TRBD2 | TRBJ2-3 | TRBV7-8 | . | TGTGCCAGCAGCTTAAAACTAGCGGGCGGGGGGGATACGCAGTATTTT | CASSLKLAGGGDTQYF
. | TRBJ1-3 | TRBV4-2 | . | TGTGCCAGCAGCCAAGATTTGAGCTCTGGAAACACCATATATTTT | CASSQDLSSGNTIYF
. | TRBJ1-5 | TRBV12-3/TRBV12-4 | . | TGTGCCAGCAGTGGGACCTTTGGCCAGCCCCAGCATTTT | CASSGTFGQPQHF
TRBD1 | TRBJ1-1 | TRBV19 | . | TGTGCCAGTAGATCGGGACAGGGGGCTGGACAAGCTTTCTTT | CASRSGQGAGQAFF
. | TRBJ1-6 | TRBV4-1 | once | TGCGCCAGCAGCCAAGAAACCTACTCCTCCTATAATTCACCCCTCCACTTT | CASSQETYSSYNSPLHF
. | TRBJ1-2 | TRBV30 | . | TGTGCCTGGAGTGGGGTAGCAAACTATGGCTACACCTTC | CAWSGVANYGYTF
. | TRBJ2-7 | TRBV6-2/TRBV6-3 | . | TGTGCCAGCAGCCCCCTCCGGGCCACGGGGATCTACGAGCAGTACTTC | CASSPLRATGIYEQYF
TRBD1 | TRBJ1-5 | TRBV9 | . | TGTGCCAGCAGCGCCGGGACAGCTCATCAGCCCCAGCATTTT | CASSAGTAHQPQHF
. | TRBJ1-4 | TRBV30 | . | TGTGCCTGGAGGGACTATGAAAAACTGTTTTTT | CAWRDYEKLFF
TRBD1 | TRBJ2-2 | TRBV5-4 | . | TGTGCCAGCAGCTTCAAGGACAGGGGGGACACCGGGGAGCTGTTTTTT | CASSFKDRGDTGELFF
TRBD2 | TRBJ2-1 | TRBV2 | . | TGTGCCAGCGCGGGGCGGGGGACCTCTCCAAGGCGGTCCTACAATGAGCAGTTCTTC | CASAGRGTSPRRSYNEQFF
. | TRBJ2-7 | TRBV19 | . | TGTGCCAGTAGTATAGCGGGCACGGCCTACGAGCAGTACTTC | CASSIAGTAYEQYF
. | TRBJ2-7 | TRBV20-1 | once | TGCAGTGCTAGTTTGGCAGGGGAGGTAGGCGAGCAGTACTTC | CSASLAGEVGEQYF
. | TRBJ2-2 | TRBV5-1 | few | TGCGCCAGCAGCTTGTTAGGACAGTCGAACACCGGGGAGCTGTTTTTT | CASSLLGQSNTGELFF
TRBD1 | TRBJ1-2 | TRBV6-6 | once | TGTGCCAGCATTGGGACAGGGGATCTTGGCTACACCTTC | CASIGTGDLGYTF
. | TRBJ2-5 | TRBV7-9 | . | TGTGCCAGCACCCCTACGGCAGCAGAGACCCAGTACTTC | CASTPTAAETQYF
TRBD1 | TRBJ1-2 | TRBV5-6 | once | TGTGCCAGCAGCCCCGGGACAGGGTATGGCTACACCTTC | CASSPGTGYGYTF
TRBD2 | TRBJ2-1 | TRBV18 | . | TGTGCCAGCTCACCTAGCAGCGGGAGCTCCTACAATGAGCAGTTCTTC | CASSPSSGSSYNEQFF
. | TRBJ2-7 | TRBV3-1/TRBV3-2 | . | TGTGCCAGCAGCCTAAACTCCTACGAGCAGTACTTC | CASSLNSYEQYF
. | TRBJ1-1 | TRBV5-1 | . | TGCGCCAGCAGCTTGGCCCCCTATCGGGGGCATGGCACTGAAGCTTTCTTT | CASSLAPYRGHGTEAFF
. | TRBJ1-2 | TRBV5-1 | . | TGCGCCAGCAGCTTGGAGGGAGATGGCTATGGCTACACCTTC | CASSLEGDGYGYTF
. | TRBJ2-3 | TRBV10-3 | once | TGTGCCATCAGGGACCCTCGTGTGCTTAGCACAGATACGCAGTATTTT | CAIRDPRVLSTDTQYF